The clone carrying this T cell receptor beta chain was counted at least ten times. Its specificity is not known. This sample was included in a study of T cells in Graves' hyperthyroidism and ophthalmopathy. V lost 3 bases to trimming and J lost 6 bases; unmatched junction nucleotides: 10. Germline CDR1 is SGDLS and CDR2 is YYNGEE. The CDR3 is 17 residues long. Researchers amplified the TCR beta CDR3 regions from RNA transcripts. Using the HTBI primer set, a first-round RT-PCR was run on the TCR CDR3. TCRdb re-analysed the multiplex PCR reads in MiXCR, keeping a single row per CDR3 protein. The sample lists about 640,000 distinct CDR3 sequences, 14% occurring once. Points from the study as a whole: Ophthalmopathy cases were set apart from stable hyperthyroidism by a 13 V-J model. For ophthalmopathy, model prediction preceded onset by a median around six months.

This clonotype was sampled from a woman in her 50s with Graves' ophthalmopathy. Sequencing input: blood. The chain is built from TRBV9 and TRBJ2-5; 14 bases map to TRBD2. The DNA of the CDR3 is TGTGCCAGCAGCGCCGGCTCCGGGACTAGCGGGAGACAGACCCAGTACTTC. Its protein product is CASSAGSGTSGRQTQYF.